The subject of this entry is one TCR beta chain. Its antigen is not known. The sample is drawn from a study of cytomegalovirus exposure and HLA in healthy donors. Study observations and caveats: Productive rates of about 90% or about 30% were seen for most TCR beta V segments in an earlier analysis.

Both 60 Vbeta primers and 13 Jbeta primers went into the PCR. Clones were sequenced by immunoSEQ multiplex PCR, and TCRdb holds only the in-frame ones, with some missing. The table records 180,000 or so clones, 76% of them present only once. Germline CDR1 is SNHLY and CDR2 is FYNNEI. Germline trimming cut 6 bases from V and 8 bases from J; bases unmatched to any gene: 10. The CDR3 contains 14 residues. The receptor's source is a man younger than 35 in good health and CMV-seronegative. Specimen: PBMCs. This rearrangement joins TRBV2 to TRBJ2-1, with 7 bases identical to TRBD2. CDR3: CASRLTSNVDEQFF. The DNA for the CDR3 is TGTGCCAGCAGACTGACTAGCAATGTGGATGAGCAGTTCTTC.